This TCR beta chain was profiled in a study of shared clonotypes between healthy human individuals. Naive CD8 cells lacked CD45RO and underwent positive selection for CCR7, leaving out terminally differentiated effector memory CD45RA+ cells. Study-level points and caveats: It was the few donors that limited the genetic and exposure-history diversity represented. Naive CD4 clonotype sharing across a handful of donors was around 5.5%.

The sample holds one count of this clone. The antigen remains undetermined. Distinct nucleotide sequences in the sample also encode this CDR3. Several immunoSEQ 96-well plates shared each subset's DNA, each plate a replicate. Sequenced by immunoSEQ multiplex PCR; TCRdb stores in-frame clones only, minus some. The sample has 1.5 million to 2.5 million clones, approximately 95% seen once. The CDR3 is made up of 15 amino acids. Germline CDR1 and CDR2: MDHEN and SYDVKM. The V gene end was trimmed by 1 base and the J gene end by 1 base; junction bases not matched to a gene: 0. The clonotype comes from a man between 18 and 29 years old in good health. Sequences were obtained from naive CD8+ T cells sorted from blood. This chain uses TRBV28 with TRBJ2-5; 10 bases agree with TRBD2. The CDR3 sequence: CASSLLAGGQETQYF. The CDR3 DNA follows: TGTGCCAGCAGTTTATTAGCGGGGGGCCAAGAGACCCAGTACTTC.